The 5 T cell receptor beta chains below all came from one sample that was sequenced in a study of shared clonotypes between healthy human individuals. This table comes from immunoSEQ multiplex PCR, and its TCRdb copy is limited to in-frame clones, with some not included. This table has roughly 2.2 million clones, approximately 93% appearing once. The specimen sequenced was naive CD4+ T cells from PBMCs. Subset meaning: CD45RA+ positively selected. Receptors originate from a man aged 18-30 years in good health. Some clones in this sample may be carry-over from other donors' samples.

J is TRBJ2-2 and V is TRBV7-9, with 7 bases identical to TRBD2. Losses at the gene ends were 5 bases for V and 1 base for J; bases not matched to a gene: 7. Looked up from germline, CDR1 is SEHNR and CDR2 is FQNEAQ (reference sequence). The CDR3 has 16 amino acids. The CDR3 DNA sequence: TGTGCCAGCAGCCGCTCTAAGCGGGAGAACACCGGGGAGCTGTTTTTT. Amino acids: CASSRSKRENTGELFF.

The V and J genes are TRBV19 and TRBJ2-7; unclear D gene. The germline CDR1 and CDR2 sequences are LNHDA and SQIVND (reference sequence). The V gene lost 0 bases and the J gene lost 0 bases, with 9 bases spanning the gap. The CDR3 runs 15 residues. This CDR3 is CASSIETFSSYEQYF. The CDR3 DNA reads as TGTGCCAGTAGTATAGAGACCTTCAGCTCCTACGAGCAGTACTTC.

This chain uses TRBV12-5 with TRBJ1-1, with D unresolved. The length of the CDR3 is 13 residues. Germline CDR1 LGHNT, CDR2 FRNRAP. Trimming removed 6 bases at V and 1 base at J, with 9 bases between. CDR3 DNA: TGTGCTAGTGGAAGTCGCCGGAACACTGAAGCTTTCTTT. Its protein product is CASGSRRNTEAFF.

This clone was seen more than once but under ten times. This chain links TRBV28 with TRBJ1-5; TRBD1 matches at 10 bases. Germline lookup yields CDR1 MDHEN and CDR2 SYDVKM. The CDR3 is made up of 16 amino acids. V shed 6 bases and J 0 bases; nucleotides not matched to a gene: 5. In DNA form, the CDR3 reads TGTGCCAGCAGAGGGACAGGGGACTCTAGCAATCAGCCCCAGCATTTT. Translated: CASRGTGDSSNQPQHF.

CDR3 sequence reads: CASRPNRGKSTEAFF. In DNA, the CDR3 is TGTGCCAGCAGACCTAACAGGGGAAAGAGCACTGAAGCTTTCTTT. The chain joins TRBV11-2 to TRBJ1-1, with 7 bases fitting TRBD1. Trimming cost V 6 bases and J 4 bases; bases outside gene matches: 11. The germline gives CDR1 SGHAT, CDR2 FQNNGV. This CDR3 has 15 residues.